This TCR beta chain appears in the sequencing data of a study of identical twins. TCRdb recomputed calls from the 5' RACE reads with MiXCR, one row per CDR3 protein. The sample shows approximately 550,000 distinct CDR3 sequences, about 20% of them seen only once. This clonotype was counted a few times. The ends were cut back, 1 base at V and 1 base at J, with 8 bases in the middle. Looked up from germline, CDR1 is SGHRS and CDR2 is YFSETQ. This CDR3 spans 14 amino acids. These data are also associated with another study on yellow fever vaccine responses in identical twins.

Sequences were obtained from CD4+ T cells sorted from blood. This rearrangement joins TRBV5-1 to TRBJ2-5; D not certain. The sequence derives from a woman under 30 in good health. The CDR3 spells CASSLYGSQETQYF. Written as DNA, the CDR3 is TGCGCCAGCAGCTTGTATGGCAGCCAAGAGACCCAGTACTTC.